This entry lists 15 T cell receptor beta chains sequenced from one sample in a study of blood T cell repertoires in COVID-19. TCRdb keeps only in-frame clones here, not all; method: immunoSEQ multiplex PCR. Of about 81,000 clones listed, roughly 80% are singletons. The material sequenced was peripheral blood. Receptors were obtained from a human donor in a cohort sampled during active COVID-19.

The genes are TRBV14 and TRBJ1-2; 7 bases match TRBD1. This CDR3 is built from 13 residues. V shed 2 bases and J 7 bases; nucleotides not matched to a gene: 4. From germline, CDR1 is SGHDN and CDR2 FVKESK. The CDR3 is CASSQSKGAGYTF. The CDR3 DNA sequence: TGTGCCAGCAGCCAAAGTAAGGGGGCTGGCTACACCTTC.

The genes are TRBV6-5 and TRBJ2-2, with TRBD2 matching over 8 bases. The CDR3 spans 15 residues. Germline V gene lookup returns CDR1 MNHEY and CDR2 SVGAGI. V was pared by 6 bases and J by 3 bases, with 6 bases of the junction left unmatched. The chain's CDR3 is CASRGSGAYTGELFF. The DNA of the CDR3 is TGTGCCAGCAGGGGTAGCGGGGCTTACACCGGGGAGCTGTTTTTT.

The chain is built from TRBV28 and TRBJ1-6; D remains ambiguous. Trimming pared 5 bases from V and 8 bases from J, leaving 16 bases between. This CDR3 contains 15 residues. Germline V CDR1 and CDR2: MDHEN, SYDVKM. CDR3 loop: CASSPDPSLDSPLHF. The CDR3 DNA reads TGTGCCAGCAGTCCAGACCCTAGCTTAGATTCACCCCTCCACTTT.

In DNA form, the CDR3 reads TGTGCCGGAAGGACAGGGAATTACGAGCAGTACTTC. As protein: CAGRTGNYEQYF. The V gene is TRBV12-1, the J gene TRBJ2-7; the table's TRBD1 call for D was not verified on the DNA. TRBV12-1 is reported as a pseudogene. The CDR3 length is 12 residues.

This clone was counted once. This chain uses TRBV9 with TRBJ2-5; TRBD2 matches 8 bases. V lost 3 bases to trimming and J lost 5 bases; unmatched junction nucleotides: 12. The CDR3 runs to 16 residues. Germline CDR1 SGDLS, CDR2 YYNGEE. CDR3 amino acids: CASSGGVAGSGETQYF. CDR3 DNA: TGTGCCAGCAGCGGTGGAGTAGCGGGGAGTGGGGAGACCCAGTACTTC.

This clone was observed a few times. This sequence joins TRBV7-3 and TRBJ2-1, with 10 bases that match TRBD1. The trim removed 5 bases at V and 4 bases at J, leaving 11 bases unmatched. The CDR3 sequence is 17 residues long. Per the germline V gene, CDR1 is SGHTA and CDR2 is FQGTGA. CDR3 amino acids: CASSPFERTGGYNEQFF. The CDR3 nucleotides read TGTGCCAGCAGCCCCTTCGAAAGGACAGGGGGTTACAATGAGCAGTTCTTC.

V gene TRBV30 combines with J gene TRBJ1-5, with D possibly being TRBD1 (6 bases). V gave up 3 bases and J gave up 7 bases, with 16 bases separating them. This CDR3 contains 14 residues. Germline V gives CDR1 GTSNPN, CDR2 SVGIG (reference sequence). The CDR3 region is CAWSEFTGLQPQHF. As DNA, the CDR3 is TGTGCCTGGAGCGAATTTACAGGGTTACAGCCCCAGCATTTT.

This chain connects TRBV6-5 to TRBJ1-2; TRBD1 matches at 7 bases. The germline CDR1 and CDR2 sequences are MNHEY and SVGAGI. Trimming took 8 bases from V and 0 from J; bases not matched to a gene: 9. CDR3 length: 15 amino acids. This CDR3 reads CASHQGGSTNYGYTF. CDR3 sequence (DNA): TGTGCCAGCCATCAGGGGGGCAGCACTAACTATGGCTACACCTTC.

This chain links TRBV28 with TRBJ1-1; D unresolved. Trimming cost V 3 bases and J 7 bases, with 12 bases left between them. CDR3 length equals 13 residues. In germline, CDR1 is MDHEN, CDR2 SYDVKM. The CDR3 loop reads CASSFGTANEAFF. Here the CDR3 DNA reads TGTGCCAGCAGTTTCGGCACAGCTAATGAAGCTTTCTTT.

The chain combines TRBV4-1 with TRBJ1-2; D remains unclear. CDR1 is MGHRA and CDR2 is YSYEKL in the germline V gene. CDR3 size: 14 residues. V lost 6 bases and J 1 base, leaving 12 bases between the germline ends. The CDR3 bases are TGCGCCAGCAGTCGCCTGCAGGTTAACTATGGCTACACCTTC. Protein: CASSRLQVNYGYTF.

The genes are TRBV6-5 and TRBJ1-6; 9 nucleotides match TRBD1. Trimming at V came to 6 bases and at J to 13 bases, leaving 10 bases not matched to a gene. Germline V lookup: CDR1 MNHEY, CDR2 SVGAGI. CDR3 length equals 14 residues. The CDR3 protein is CASRGWDRESPLHF. DNA of the CDR3: TGTGCCAGCAGGGGATGGGACAGGGAATCGCCCCTCCACTTT.

The chain joins TRBV5-4 to TRBJ2-7, with a weak D call TRBD2 (5 bases). The V end lost 0 bases, the J end lost 2 bases, and 12 bases lay between the germline ends. The V gene's germline CDR1 is SGHNT and CDR2 YYREEE (reference sequence). This CDR3 is 15 amino acids long. The DNA of the CDR3 is TGTGCCAGCAGCTTGGGCTTTTCCGGGGCCTACGAGCAGTACTTC. Translating gives CASSLGFSGAYEQYF.

The CDR3 bases are TGTGCCAGCAGCTTTAGTGGGACTCCTACCTACGAGCAGTACTTC. Protein: CASSFSGTPTYEQYF. The chain employs TRBV12-1 and TRBJ2-7; the listed D gene, TRBD2, was not tested against the DNA. TRBV12-1 is an annotated pseudogene. The CDR3 has 15 residues.

This rearrangement joins TRBV29-1 to TRBJ2-2, with TRBD2 matching 8 bases. The CDR3 is 14 residues long. Unmatched junction bases numbered 4, after V lost 3 bases and J lost 4 bases. The germline V gene has CDR1 SQVTM and CDR2 ANQGSEA. CDR3 DNA: TGCAGCGTTGAGGCGGGGGGCGGCACCGGGGAGCTGTTTTTT. Residues: CSVEAGGGTGELFF.

This chain uses TRBV6-5 with TRBJ2-4; D perhaps matches TRBD1 (6 bases). The germline CDR1 and CDR2 sequences are MNHEY and SVGAGI. This CDR3 region has 13 residues. V was clipped by 7 bases and J by 0 bases, with 7 bases between them. The DNA for the CDR3 is TGTGCCAGCACAGGGGTAGCCAAAAACATTCAGTACTTC. Translating it yields CASTGVAKNIQYF.